A selection of T cell receptor beta chains follows, all from one sample in a study of blood T cell repertoires in COVID-19. Assay: immunoSEQ multiplex PCR; the TCRdb copy retains only in-frame clones and omits some. The repertoire consists of about 300,000 clones, with 89% occurring once and the leading ten covering 2.5% to 3%. Material for sequencing was PBMCs or T cells enriched from blood (not recorded which). The origin of the receptors is a woman aged 45 to 65 who had been exposed to COVID-19. Both conserved end residues are part of each CDR3. Each record gives: CDR3 protein, CDR3 DNA, clone size, J gene, D gene, V gene. The D gene is left open where the match is weak. Only part of the rows carry a size: once, few, many, or a class if the clone is expanded.

CDR3aa: CASSLGAGLYNEQFF; CDR3nt: TGTGCCAGCAGCTTAGGGGCAGGGCTCTACAATGAGCAGTTCTTC; abundance: -; j_gene: TRBJ2-1; d_gene: -; v_gene: TRBV11-3
CDR3aa: CASTRGGQVPSTDTQYF; CDR3nt: TGTGCCAGCACCCGAGGGGGACAGGTCCCTAGCACAGATACGCAGTATTTT; abundance: -; j_gene: TRBJ2-3; d_gene: TRBD1; v_gene: TRBV7-9
CDR3aa: CAWSSVVPNEKLFF; CDR3nt: TGTGCCTGGAGTTCGGTGGTCCCTAATGAAAAACTGTTTTTT; abundance: -; j_gene: TRBJ1-4; d_gene: -; v_gene: TRBV30
CDR3aa: CASSLGQGVNQPQHF; CDR3nt: TGTGCCAGCAGCCTCGGACAGGGAGTCAATCAGCCCCAGCATTTT; abundance: -; j_gene: TRBJ1-5; d_gene: TRBD1; v_gene: TRBV6-5
CDR3aa: CAWSVGQGGNSPLHF; CDR3nt: TGTGCCTGGAGTGTAGGACAGGGAGGAAATTCACCCCTCCACTTT; abundance: -; j_gene: TRBJ1-6; d_gene: TRBD1; v_gene: TRBV30
CDR3aa: CASRGLAGEQFF; CDR3nt: TGTGCCAGCAGGGGACTAGCGGGGGAGCAGTTCTTC; abundance: -; j_gene: TRBJ2-1; d_gene: TRBD2; v_gene: TRBV12-3/TRBV12-4
CDR3aa: CASSLQFGGNNQPQHF; CDR3nt: TGTGCCAGCAGCTTACAGTTCGGGGGTAACAATCAGCCCCAGCATTTT; abundance: -; j_gene: TRBJ1-5; d_gene: -; v_gene: TRBV7-9
CDR3aa: CASRTAGNSGNTIYF; CDR3nt: TGTGCCAGTAGAACAGCGGGGAACTCTGGAAACACCATATATTTT; abundance: few; j_gene: TRBJ1-3; d_gene: -; v_gene: TRBV19
CDR3aa: CASSLGQTVGNTIYF; CDR3nt: TGCGCCAGCAGCTTGGGACAGACAGTCGGAAACACCATATATTTT; abundance: -; j_gene: TRBJ1-3; d_gene: -; v_gene: TRBV5-1
CDR3aa: CASSLARFGPGQFF; CDR3nt: TGTGCCAGCAGCTTAGCGCGGTTCGGCCCCGGGCAGTTCTTC; abundance: -; j_gene: TRBJ2-1; d_gene: -; v_gene: TRBV7-2
CDR3aa: CAWSVGDDRDPYEQYF; CDR3nt: TGTGCCTGGAGTGTAGGAGACGACAGGGACCCCTACGAGCAGTACTTC; abundance: few; j_gene: TRBJ2-7; d_gene: TRBD1; v_gene: TRBV30
CDR3aa: CASRRQGQETQYF; CDR3nt: TGTGCCAGCAGGCGACAGGGTCAAGAGACCCAGTACTTC; abundance: -; j_gene: TRBJ2-5; d_gene: TRBD1; v_gene: TRBV28
CDR3aa: CASSQDVAGGWNSPLHF; CDR3nt: TGTGCCAGCAGCCAAGATGTGGCAGGGGGCTGGAATTCACCCCTCCACTTT; abundance: few; j_gene: TRBJ1-6; d_gene: TRBD1; v_gene: TRBV3-1/TRBV3-2
CDR3aa: CASSRLAANEQFF; CDR3nt: TGTGCCAGCAGCCGCTTAGCGGCTAATGAGCAGTTCTTC; abundance: -; j_gene: TRBJ2-1; d_gene: -; v_gene: TRBV3-1/TRBV3-2
CDR3aa: CASSITDNSYEQYF; CDR3nt: TGTGCCAGTAGTATAACAGATAATTCCTACGAGCAGTACTTC; abundance: -; j_gene: TRBJ2-7; d_gene: -; v_gene: TRBV19
CDR3aa: CASSLDRGNYGYTF; CDR3nt: TGTGCCAGCAGCTTAGACAGGGGTAACTATGGCTACACCTTC; abundance: -; j_gene: TRBJ1-2; d_gene: TRBD1; v_gene: TRBV7-2
CDR3aa: CASSFLLRTSGNTIYF; CDR3nt: TGTGCCAGCAGTTTTCTTCTCCGGACTTCTGGAAACACCATATATTTT; abundance: -; j_gene: TRBJ1-3; d_gene: -; v_gene: TRBV28
CDR3aa: CASRPGTSASHEQYF; CDR3nt: TGTGCCAGCAGACCCGGGACTAGCGCCTCCCACGAGCAGTACTTC; abundance: -; j_gene: TRBJ2-7; d_gene: TRBD2; v_gene: TRBV11-2
CDR3aa: CASSLGTPGETQYF; CDR3nt: TGTGCCAGCAGCTTGGGGACTCCGGGGGAGACCCAGTACTTC; abundance: few; j_gene: TRBJ2-5; d_gene: -; v_gene: TRBV7-2
CDR3aa: CASSRGGTQYF; CDR3nt: TGTGCCAGCAGCCGGGGAGGTACGCAGTATTTT; abundance: -; j_gene: TRBJ2-3; d_gene: -; v_gene: TRBV7-9
CDR3aa: CASSVAGGEGDTQYF; CDR3nt: TGTGCCAGCAGCGTAGCAGGCGGTGAGGGAGATACGCAGTATTTT; abundance: -; j_gene: TRBJ2-3; d_gene: -; v_gene: TRBV9
CDR3aa: CASSPKKELAGGREQFF; CDR3nt: TGCGCCAGCAGCCCAAAAAAAGAGCTAGCGGGGGGGCGTGAGCAGTTCTTC; abundance: -; j_gene: TRBJ2-1; d_gene: TRBD2; v_gene: TRBV5-1
CDR3aa: CASRRGRGASSYNEQFF; CDR3nt: TGTGCCAGCAGGCGAGGGCGGGGGGCCAGCTCCTACAATGAGCAGTTCTTC; abundance: -; j_gene: TRBJ2-1; d_gene: TRBD2; v_gene: TRBV2
CDR3aa: CASSLPDTYEQYF; CDR3nt: TGTGCCAGCAGCTTACCGGACACCTACGAGCAGTACTTC; abundance: -; j_gene: TRBJ2-7; d_gene: -; v_gene: TRBV7-9
CDR3aa: CASSEAKEGVMTNEKLFF; CDR3nt: TGTGCCAGCAGTGAAGCGAAAGAGGGGGTGATGACTAATGAAAAACTGTTTTTT; abundance: -; j_gene: TRBJ1-4; d_gene: -; v_gene: TRBV6-1
CDR3aa: CASRLAGGRAYEQYF; CDR3nt: TGTGCCAGCAGACTAGCGGGGGGGAGAGCCTACGAGCAGTACTTC; abundance: few; j_gene: TRBJ2-7; d_gene: TRBD2; v_gene: TRBV6-5
CDR3aa: CASSQDRGGENEKLFF; CDR3nt: TGTGCCAGCAGCCAAGATCGGGGGGGAGAGAATGAAAAACTGTTTTTT; abundance: -; j_gene: TRBJ1-4; d_gene: -; v_gene: TRBV4-2
CDR3aa: CATAGLAKETQYF; CDR3nt: TGTGCCACCGCGGGACTAGCGAAAGAGACCCAGTACTTC; abundance: -; j_gene: TRBJ2-5; d_gene: TRBD2; v_gene: TRBV5-4
CDR3aa: CASSLTGGNTEAFF; CDR3nt: TGTGCCAGCAGCTTGACCGGCGGGAACACTGAAGCTTTCTTT; abundance: few; j_gene: TRBJ1-1; d_gene: -; v_gene: TRBV7-9
CDR3aa: CASSERTTGGTGELFF; CDR3nt: TGTGCCAGCAGCGAGAGGACCACCGGGGGGACCGGGGAGCTGTTTTTT; abundance: -; j_gene: TRBJ2-2; d_gene: TRBD2; v_gene: TRBV11-3
CDR3aa: CASSPVAGEHTGELFF; CDR3nt: TGTGCCAGCAGCCCAGTCGCAGGGGAGCACACCGGGGAGCTGTTTTTT; abundance: -; j_gene: TRBJ2-2; d_gene: -; v_gene: TRBV14
CDR3aa: CASSPETGPPYEQYF; CDR3nt: TGTGCCAGCAGTCCGGAGACAGGGCCCCCCTACGAGCAGTACTTC; abundance: once; j_gene: TRBJ2-7; d_gene: TRBD1; v_gene: TRBV27
CDR3aa: CASSFPWNTEAFF; CDR3nt: TGTGCCAGCAGCTTTCCATGGAACACTGAAGCTTTCTTT; abundance: -; j_gene: TRBJ1-1; d_gene: -; v_gene: TRBV14
CDR3aa: CASSSPPERYEQYF; CDR3nt: TGTGCCAGCAGTTCCCCACCCGAGAGATACGAGCAGTACTTC; abundance: -; j_gene: TRBJ2-7; d_gene: -; v_gene: TRBV28
CDR3aa: CAISESRGEGEAFF; CDR3nt: TGTGCCATCAGTGAGTCTCGGGGTGAGGGTGAAGCTTTCTTT; abundance: -; j_gene: TRBJ1-1; d_gene: -; v_gene: TRBV10-3
CDR3aa: CASSPEAGNYGYTF; CDR3nt: TGCGCCAGCAGCCCGGAAGCGGGAAACTATGGCTACACCTTC; abundance: once; j_gene: TRBJ1-2; d_gene: -; v_gene: TRBV5-1
CDR3aa: CSVEEGLSGGETQYF; CDR3nt: TGCAGCGTTGAAGAGGGGTTGTCAGGAGGAGAGACCCAGTACTTC; abundance: -; j_gene: TRBJ2-5; d_gene: -; v_gene: TRBV29-1
CDR3aa: CAWSRRTHGNIQYF; CDR3nt: TGTGCCTGGAGTAGAAGGACACATGGAAACATTCAGTACTTC; abundance: -; j_gene: TRBJ2-4; d_gene: -; v_gene: TRBV30
CDR3aa: CASSIVKGGSNQPQHF; CDR3nt: TGTGCCAGTAGTATAGTAAAGGGAGGAAGCAATCAGCCCCAGCATTTT; abundance: -; j_gene: TRBJ1-5; d_gene: -; v_gene: TRBV19
CDR3aa: CASSLGAYEQYF; CDR3nt: TGTGCCAGCAGCTTGGGGGCTTACGAGCAGTACTTC; abundance: once; j_gene: TRBJ2-7; d_gene: -; v_gene: TRBV5-5
CDR3aa: CASRSSTDTQYF; CDR3nt: TGTGCCAGCAGGTCTAGCACAGATACGCAGTATTTT; abundance: -; j_gene: TRBJ2-3; d_gene: -; v_gene: TRBV28
CDR3aa: CASSGDRGGSNQPQHF; CDR3nt: TGCGCCAGCAGTGGGGACAGGGGGGGAAGCAATCAGCCCCAGCATTTT; abundance: few; j_gene: TRBJ1-5; d_gene: TRBD1; v_gene: TRBV10-1
CDR3aa: CASRPGTGSGTEAFF; CDR3nt: TGTGCCAGCAGGCCCGGGACAGGGTCGGGGACTGAAGCTTTCTTT; abundance: -; j_gene: TRBJ1-1; d_gene: TRBD1; v_gene: TRBV28
CDR3aa: CASRRTGGYEQYF; CDR3nt: TGTGCCAGTCGGAGGACAGGGGGCTACGAGCAGTACTTC; abundance: -; j_gene: TRBJ2-7; d_gene: TRBD1; v_gene: TRBV19
CDR3aa: CASKGQGASGEQYF; CDR3nt: TGTGCCAGCAAGGGACAGGGGGCATCGGGAGAGCAGTACTTC; abundance: -; j_gene: TRBJ2-7; d_gene: TRBD1; v_gene: TRBV2
CDR3aa: CAISEGDLSSYEQYF; CDR3nt: TGTGCCATCAGTGAGGGGGACTTAAGCTCCTACGAGCAGTACTTC; abundance: -; j_gene: TRBJ2-7; d_gene: -; v_gene: TRBV10-3
CDR3aa: CASSSLRGSSYNEQFF; CDR3nt: TGTGCCAGCAGCTCACTGCGGGGGAGCTCCTACAATGAGCAGTTCTTC; abundance: -; j_gene: TRBJ2-1; d_gene: TRBD2; v_gene: TRBV7-9
CDR3aa: CASSGRTSGGPHNEQFF; CDR3nt: TGTGCCAGTAGTGGACGGACTAGCGGGGGACCTCACAATGAGCAGTTCTTC; abundance: -; j_gene: TRBJ2-1; d_gene: TRBD2; v_gene: TRBV19
CDR3aa: CASSRNRVYGYTF; CDR3nt: TGTGCCAGCAGTCGGAACAGGGTCTATGGCTACACCTTC; abundance: -; j_gene: TRBJ1-2; d_gene: -; v_gene: TRBV6-5
CDR3aa: CASSAWTGGNGELFF; CDR3nt: TGTGCCAGCAGCGCCTGGACAGGGGGTAACGGGGAGCTGTTTTTT; abundance: -; j_gene: TRBJ2-2; d_gene: TRBD1; v_gene: TRBV9
CDR3aa: CASSQEFGQLNEKLFF; CDR3nt: TGTGCCAGCAGCCAAGAATTTGGACAGTTGAATGAAAAACTGTTTTTT; abundance: -; j_gene: TRBJ1-4; d_gene: -; v_gene: TRBV3-1/TRBV3-2
CDR3aa: CAISEPEQPANYGYTF; CDR3nt: TGTGCCATCAGTGAGCCCGAACAGCCAGCTAACTATGGCTACACCTTC; abundance: once; j_gene: TRBJ1-2; d_gene: -; v_gene: TRBV10-3
CDR3aa: CSASWDRGNNSPLHF; CDR3nt: TGCAGTGCTAGTTGGGACAGGGGAAATAATTCACCCCTCCACTTT; abundance: -; j_gene: TRBJ1-6; d_gene: TRBD1; v_gene: TRBV20-1
CDR3aa: CASSQETGQGSTIYF; CDR3nt: TGCGCCAGCAGCCAAGAAACGGGACAGGGGAGCACCATATATTTT; abundance: -; j_gene: TRBJ1-3; d_gene: TRBD1; v_gene: TRBV4-1